This T cell receptor (beta chain) derives from a study of T-cell reconstitution after alpha-beta-depleted transplantation in children. The CDR3 spans 13 residues. CDR1 DFQATT and CDR2 SNEGSKA come from the germline V gene (reference sequence). J was trimmed by 6 bases and V by 2 bases; bases with no gene match: 6. This clonotype was detected only a few times. Its antigen is still unknown. The TCRbeta library was prepared with unique molecular identifiers. TCRdb reprocessed the PCR reads via MiXCR and lists one record per CDR3 protein. This sample carries under 850,000 distinct CDR3 sequences, around 13% of them seen once, and the ten largest clones take around 0.79%. Study outcomes and limitations: Expanded clones from the graft, numbering several hundred, reportedly supplied alpha-beta T cells about two months after transplant. At the one-year point after transplant, T-cell counts and TCRbeta diversity were found to come mostly from T cells that had been newly produced. At day 60, the high TCRbeta diversity found in some patients originated from recipient T cells and thymic progenitors that had survived.

The chain links TRBV20-1 to TRBJ2-7, with 8 nucleotides matching TRBD2. The clonotype was recovered from a girl between 2 and 10 years old with congenital amegakaryocytic thrombocytopenia, due to receive a stem cell transplant. Sequenced material: PBMCs, taken before TCRalphabeta/CD19-depleted stem cell transplant. CDR3 DNA: TGCAGTGCTAGAAATAGCGGGAAAATCGAGCAGTACTTC. This translates into CSARNSGKIEQYF.